The T cell receptor (beta chain) described here comes from a study of graft-versus-host responses after intestinal transplantation. Clones were read by immunoSEQ multiplex PCR, and TCRdb kept only the in-frame ones, dropping some. This sample carries more than 50,000 clones, around 90% of them seen once, and the ten largest clones take less than 2%. Processing released intraepithelial and lamina propria lymphocytes from the graft tissue. V lost 1 base to trimming and J lost 3 bases, with 3 bases between them. Germline loops: CDR1 MDHEN, CDR2 SYDVKM. This CDR3 has 13 residues. Specimen: ileum tissue, collected 350 to 400 days after transplant. This rearrangement joins TRBV28 to TRBJ2-2; D is unclear. The receptor was isolated from a human patient who received an intestinal transplant, so some T cells may come from the graft donor. This chain's CDR3 is CASSLLYTGELFF. The CDR3 DNA sequence: TGTGCCAGCAGTTTATTATACACCGGGGAGCTGTTTTTT.